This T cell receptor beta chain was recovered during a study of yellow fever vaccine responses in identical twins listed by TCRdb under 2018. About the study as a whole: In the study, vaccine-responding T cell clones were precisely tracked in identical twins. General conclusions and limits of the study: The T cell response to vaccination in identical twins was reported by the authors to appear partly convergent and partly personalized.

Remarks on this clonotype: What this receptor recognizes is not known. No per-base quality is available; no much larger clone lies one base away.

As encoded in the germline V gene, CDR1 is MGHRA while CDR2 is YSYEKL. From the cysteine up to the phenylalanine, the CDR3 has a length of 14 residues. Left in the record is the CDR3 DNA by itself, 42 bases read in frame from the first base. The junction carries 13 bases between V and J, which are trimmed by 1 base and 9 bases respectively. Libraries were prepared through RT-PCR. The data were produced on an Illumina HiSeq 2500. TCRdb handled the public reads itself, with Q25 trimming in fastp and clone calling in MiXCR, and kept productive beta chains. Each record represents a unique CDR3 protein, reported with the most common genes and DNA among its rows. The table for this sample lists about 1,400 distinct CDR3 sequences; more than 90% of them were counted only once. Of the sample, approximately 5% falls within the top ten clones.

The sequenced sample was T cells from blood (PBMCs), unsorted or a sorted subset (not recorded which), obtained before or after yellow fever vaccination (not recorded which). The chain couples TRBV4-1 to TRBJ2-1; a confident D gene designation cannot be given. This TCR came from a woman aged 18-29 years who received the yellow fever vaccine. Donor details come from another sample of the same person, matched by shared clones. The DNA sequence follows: TGCGCCAGCAGCCAAGGAGGTGGGATGGTTGAGCAGTTCTTC. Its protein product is CASSQGGGMVEQFF.